This T cell receptor (beta chain) was sequenced in a study of T cell responses to AZD1222 COVID-19 vaccine. V shed 5 bases, J shed 5 bases, and the junction held 7 bases outside the gene matches. Germline CDR1 and CDR2: LNHDA and SQIVND (reference sequence). The CDR3 sequence is 16 residues long. Profiled with immunoSEQ multiplex PCR; TCRdb holds only in-frame clones, not every one. Here the sample spans 150,000 to 200,000 clones, 94% being singletons. The clonotype was recovered from an adult who received the AZD1222 COVID-19 vaccine. The source material was peripheral blood, sampled 28 days after the second AZD1222 dose. The chain combines TRBV19 with TRBJ2-1, with 12 bases matching TRBD2. CDR3 in amino acids: CASSHYPSGRDNEQFF. CDR3 in DNA: TGTGCCAGTAGTCATTATCCTAGCGGGAGGGACAATGAGCAGTTCTTC. The whole variable domain, remainder taken from reference TRBV19 and TRBJ2-1, is DGGITQSPKYLFRKEGQNVTLSCEQNLNHDAMYWYRQDPGQGLRLIYYSQIVNDFQKGDIAEGYSVSREKKESFPLTVTSAQKNPTAFYLCASSHYPSGRDNEQFFGPGTRLTVL.